This is a list of T cell receptor beta chains from one sample in a study of blood T cell repertoires in COVID-19. TCRdb's copy holds only in-frame clones and misses some; the assay was immunoSEQ multiplex PCR. The table lists fewer than 85,000 clones, more than 65% of them singletons. Sequenced sample: peripheral blood. The source is a woman aged 80 or over with active or convalescent COVID-19. Each CDR3 is given without its conserved first and last residue.

>TRBJ2-3|TRBV4-3
ASEELAGAPHSTDTQY
>TRBJ2-4|TRBV6-2/TRBV6-3
ASSQLRGAVNIQY
>TRBJ2-5|TRBV7-8
ASSLRLAGGPRQETQY
>TRBJ1-1|TRBV7-2
ASSLVGDSEAF
>TRBJ2-3|TRBV5-1
ASSLEGRVTDTQY
>TRBJ2-7|TRBV5-4
ASSLDSQGEQY
>TRBJ1-6|TRBV27
ASSFSGFYNSPLH
>TRBJ1-5|TRBV7-9
ASSPTTGVGNQPQH
>TRBJ2-3|TRBV6-2/TRBV6-3
ASSFGTLGDTQY
>TRBJ2-3|TRBV5-6
ASNLARQRTDTQY
>TRBJ2-3|TRBV27
ASNSPGTSGGYDTQY
>TRBJ2-3|TRBV19
ASSMGLEGTDTQY
>TRBJ2-7|TRBV10-3
AISEPTTGVAYEQY
>TRBJ2-7|TRBV11-2
ASSYPSGGSPYEQY
>TRBJ1-1|TRBV12-3/TRBV12-4
ASKEGMNTEAF
>TRBJ2-1|TRBV6-1
ASSEAPRGGALYNEQF
>TRBJ2-5|TRBV4-1
ASSQDGGLAGVETQY
>TRBJ2-6|TRBV19
ASSRTGNSGANVLT
>TRBJ1-5|TRBV7-2
ASSLGGFGQPQH
>TRBJ2-7|TRBV7-2
ASSQGWREQY
>TRBJ2-1|TRBV5-5
ASSFRGEVWNEQF
>TRBJ1-3|TRBV10-2
ASSESTWTGGAGNTIY
>TRBJ2-1|TRBV21-1
ASSLRRLESSYNEQF
>TRBJ2-5|TRBV6-8
ASSFRRVLAGGRGETQY
>TRBJ1-2|TRBV2
ASSAPGSNYGYT
>TRBJ2-7|TRBV7-2
ASSLGRAYEQY
>TRBJ1-1|TRBV21-1
ASSSQAPQEAF
>TRBJ1-1|TRBV12-1
ASSFSLYQGMNTEAF
>TRBJ1-5|TRBV29-1
SVSISNQPQH
>TRBJ1-4|TRBV18
ASSPLTEANEKLF
>TRBJ2-1|TRBV24-1
ATTSRVNEQF
>TRBJ1-6|TRBV9
ASSAYGQNSPLH
>TRBJ1-2|TRBV21-1
ASSKGGQGSCNYGYT
>TRBJ2-2|TRBV30
AWSVIGLAGGLSDTGELF
>TRBJ1-6|TRBV11-2
ASSRGQGKGSYNSPLH
>TRBJ2-1|TRBV29-1
SVGGGGSYNEQF
>TRBJ2-3|TRBV19
ASKHLQGAGTDTQY
>TRBJ1-6|TRBV2
ASRSGQGSSYNSPLH
>TRBJ2-1|TRBV18
ASSPKGQEGLEQF
>TRBJ2-3|TRBV21-1
ASSKARVLGPVLAGATTDTQY
>TRBJ1-2|TRBV5-1
ASSSLQGHYGYT
>TRBJ1-6|TRBV6-5
ASSSTGGNSPLH
>TRBJ1-2|TRBV25-1
ASSGHYYGYT
>TRBJ2-5|TRBV11-2
ASSLVGAGETQY
>TRBJ2-1|TRBV6-1
ASSDTGGSYNEQF
>TRBJ2-2|TRBV6-5
ASRRDRATGELF
>TRBJ2-1|TRBV6-2/TRBV6-3
ASSSLAGGSYNEQF
>TRBJ1-4|TRBV5-1
ASSSSGRVDEKLF
>TRBJ2-7|TRBV5-1
ASSLGGTGGHEQY
>TRBJ2-7|TRBV27
ASSEPSGGSFEEY
>TRBJ1-4|TRBV7-6
ASSLGPGINEKLF
>TRBJ2-5|TRBV29-1
SASKAGGRETQY
>TRBJ1-4|TRBV2
ASSDPWGSNEKLF
>TRBJ2-7|TRBV7-8
ASTTNAGPAYEQY
>TRBJ2-1|TRBV7-9
ASNHPSGGSYNEQF
>TRBJ2-5|TRBV2
ASTWTSGPQETQY
>TRBJ2-1|TRBV9
ASSARDYSYNEQF
>TRBJ2-7|TRBV10-1
ASSLTPASEQY
>TRBJ1-5|TRBV27
ASRDRVNGQPQH
>TRBJ1-2|TRBV27
ASSLSQRGSGGYT